This record looks at one T cell receptor (beta chain) sequence and its context. The antigen is not known. This entry is derived from a study of early stage breast cancer tumors. Study-wide context: ER+/PR+/HER2- status applied to about 80% of the 16 invasive breast tumors. Points from the study as a whole: Tumors had roughly 2.5-fold higher T cell density than normal breast. Commonly generated sequences made up most enriched TCRB sequences shared between patients. Comparing each tissue with blood distinguished tumor from normal in 14 of 16 patients.

Sequencing used immunoSEQ multiplex PCR; TCRdb keeps in-frame clones, though not all of them. The table lists tens of thousands of clones, 78% of them singletons. Trimming removed 0 bases at V and 5 bases at J, with 7 bases between. CDR3 length equals 13 residues. Germline CDR1 is MNHNY and CDR2 is SVGAGI (reference sequence). The source is a person aged 40-50 years with breast cancer. The material sequenced was blood. The chain couples TRBV6-6 to TRBJ1-2, with D hard to call. CDR3 sequence (DNA): TGTGCCAGCAGTTACTCTAACGGGTATGGCTACACCTTC. It is translated as CASSYSNGYGYTF.